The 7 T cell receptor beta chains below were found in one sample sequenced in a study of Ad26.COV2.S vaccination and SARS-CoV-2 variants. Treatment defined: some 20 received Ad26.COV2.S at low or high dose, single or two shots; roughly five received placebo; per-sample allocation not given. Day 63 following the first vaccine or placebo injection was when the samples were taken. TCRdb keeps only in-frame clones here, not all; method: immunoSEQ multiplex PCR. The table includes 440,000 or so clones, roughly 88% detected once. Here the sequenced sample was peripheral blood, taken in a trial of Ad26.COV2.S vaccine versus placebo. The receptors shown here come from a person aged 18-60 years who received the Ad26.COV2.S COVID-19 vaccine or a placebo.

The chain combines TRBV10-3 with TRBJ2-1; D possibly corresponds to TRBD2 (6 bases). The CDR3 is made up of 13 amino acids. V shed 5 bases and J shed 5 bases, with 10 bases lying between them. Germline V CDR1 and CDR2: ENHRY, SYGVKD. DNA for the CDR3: TGTGCCATCAGTCCGGGACTTAACAATGAGCAGTTCTTC. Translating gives CAISPGLNNEQFF.

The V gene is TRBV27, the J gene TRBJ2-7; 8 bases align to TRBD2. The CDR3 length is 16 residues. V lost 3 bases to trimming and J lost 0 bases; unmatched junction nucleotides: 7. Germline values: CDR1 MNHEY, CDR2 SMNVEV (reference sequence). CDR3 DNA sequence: TGTGCCAGCAGTTTCGTAGCGGGGTCAAGCTCCTACGAGCAGTACTTC. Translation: CASSFVAGSSSYEQYF.

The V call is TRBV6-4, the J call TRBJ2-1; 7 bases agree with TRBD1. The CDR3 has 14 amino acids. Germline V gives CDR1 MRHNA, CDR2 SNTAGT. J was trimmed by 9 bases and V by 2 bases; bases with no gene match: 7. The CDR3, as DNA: TGTGCCAGCAGTGACCTCACAGGGGCTGGTGAGCAGTTCTTC. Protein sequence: CASSDLTGAGEQFF.

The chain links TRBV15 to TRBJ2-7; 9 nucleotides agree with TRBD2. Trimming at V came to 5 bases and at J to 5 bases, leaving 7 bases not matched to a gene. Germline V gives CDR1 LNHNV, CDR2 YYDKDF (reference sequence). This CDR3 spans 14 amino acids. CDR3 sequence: CATSRAGTSNEQYF. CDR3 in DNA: TGTGCCACCAGCCGCGCCGGGACTAGCAACGAGCAGTACTTC.

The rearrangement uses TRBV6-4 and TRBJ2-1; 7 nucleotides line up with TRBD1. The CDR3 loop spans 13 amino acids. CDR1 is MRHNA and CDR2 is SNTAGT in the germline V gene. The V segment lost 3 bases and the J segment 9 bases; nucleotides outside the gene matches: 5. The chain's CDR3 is CASSELQGTEQFF. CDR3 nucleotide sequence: TGTGCCAGCAGTGAACTACAGGGGACTGAGCAGTTCTTC.

DNA for the CDR3: TGTGCCAGCACCAACCCGTGGACTGCCGACTACGAGCAGTACTTC. Amino acid sequence: CASTNPWTADYEQYF. The chain employs TRBV28 and TRBJ2-7, with D perhaps TRBD2 (5 bases). Trimming pared 7 bases from V and 3 bases from J, leaving 19 bases between. Germline CDR1 and CDR2: MDHEN and SYDVKM. The CDR3 spans 15 residues.

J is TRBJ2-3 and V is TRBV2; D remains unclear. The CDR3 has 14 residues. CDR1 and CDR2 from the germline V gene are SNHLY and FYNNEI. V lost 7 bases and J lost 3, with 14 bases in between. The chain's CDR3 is CASNGRGTTDTQYF. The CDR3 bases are TGTGCCAGCAACGGTCGAGGCACAACAGATACGCAGTATTTT.